This T cell receptor beta chain was identified in a study of T cell clonotyping in hematopoietic cell transplantation. This clone has only a few counts. Germline V gene lookup returns CDR1 MNHEY and CDR2 SVGAGI. The CDR3 extends over 13 amino acids. Trimming stripped 6 bases from V and 8 bases from J, with 13 bases between. The repertoire was sequenced with immunoSEQ multiplex PCR; TCRdb's copy has only in-frame clones and lacks some. The data show several thousand clones, 80% to 90% seen once. The chain couples TRBV6-5 to TRBJ1-4; no clear D. The sequencing here drew on peripheral blood mononuclear cells, taken 100 days after allogeneic stem cell transplant. The TCR was taken from a female patient in her 40s who had an allogeneic stem cell transplant from a related donor, so the T cells may come from the graft donor. Some clones in this sample may be carry-over from other donors' samples. DNA for the CDR3: TGTGCCAGCAGCCTCTCCGGCATCGAAAAACTGTTTTTT. Translated: CASSLSGIEKLFF.